This is a list of T cell receptor beta chains from one sample in a study of blood T cell repertoires in COVID-19. Sequencing used immunoSEQ multiplex PCR; TCRdb keeps in-frame clones, though not all of them. The sample contains over 300,000 clones, approximately 88% of which appear only once. Material for sequencing was peripheral blood. Receptors originate from a man aged 18 to 30 who had recovered from COVID-19. The CDR3 runs from the conserved cysteine through the conserved F or W. Fields, in order: D gene, J gene, V gene, CDR3 protein. A D gene is named only where the DNA matches it firmly.

>.|TRBJ2-3|TRBV4-2
CASSQDWGEDTQYF
>TRBD2|TRBJ2-3|TRBV4-1
CASKSRSGRGRGTDTQYF
>.|TRBJ2-3|TRBV6-5
CASRKYAGLGDTQYF
>.|TRBJ2-2|TRBV24-1
CATSDYTDTGELFF
>.|TRBJ1-1|TRBV5-1
CASSFSRGPNTEAFF
>TRBD2|TRBJ2-3|TRBV11-3
CASSLGASGTDTQYF
>TRBD1|TRBJ1-2|TRBV27
CASTFAGGEGYTF
>.|TRBJ1-2|TRBV5-6
CASSLTRDGGPNYGYTF
>.|TRBJ2-1|TRBV5-1
CASSQDQGGVAYNEQFF
>TRBD2|TRBJ2-7|TRBV29-1
CSVSGGVSYEQYF
>TRBD2|TRBJ2-3|TRBV18
CASSLGRGTDTQYF
>TRBD2|TRBJ2-1|TRBV15
CATSKWGAMGTSGNNEQFF
>.|TRBJ2-7|TRBV7-2
CASSTGQLPGPYEQYF
>.|TRBJ1-5|TRBV7-3
CASSLSGNQPQHF
>.|TRBJ2-1|TRBV9
CASSVALGGNEQFF
>TRBD1|TRBJ2-2|TRBV19
CASSPTPGQSNTGELFF
>TRBD1|TRBJ2-1|TRBV7-9
CASTTGTGRSEQFF
>TRBD2|TRBJ2-2|TRBV12-5
CASGLAPGLAGGTGELFF
>.|TRBJ2-6|TRBV7-6
CASSSPPGYSGANVLTF
>TRBD2|TRBJ2-3|TRBV7-3
CASSFWGGGTDTQYF
>TRBD2|TRBJ2-5|TRBV7-3
CASSLMAGGPETQYF
>.|TRBJ1-1|TRBV6-5
CASTNLAGPLTEAFF
>.|TRBJ1-2|TRBV12-3/TRBV12-4
CASSSWQTDGYTF
>.|TRBJ1-2|TRBV12-3/TRBV12-4
CASSQQSNYGYTF
>.|TRBJ1-4|TRBV4-2
CASSQDTLGLTNEKLFF
>.|TRBJ2-1|TRBV3-1/TRBV3-2
CASSRQTVDEQFF
>TRBD1|TRBJ2-7|TRBV4-2
CASSQDLVTGGSGEQYF
>TRBD2|TRBJ2-1|TRBV19
CASALAGASNEQFF
>TRBD1|TRBJ2-6|TRBV7-9
CAASRPGQEYSGANVLTF
>.|TRBJ2-2|TRBV10-2
CASSGTTGELFF
>.|TRBJ1-4|TRBV25-1
CASSESTANEKLFF
>.|TRBJ1-2|TRBV19
CASTHVTFLDGYTF
>.|TRBJ2-1|TRBV12-3/TRBV12-4
CASREEVVEFF
>.|TRBJ2-7|TRBV7-9
CASSPPPGSYEQYF
>TRBD2|TRBJ2-2|TRBV7-9
CASSLAGTSRTGELFF
>.|TRBJ2-5|TRBV5-4
CASSRQGAETQYF
>.|TRBJ2-7|TRBV21-1
CASSKARYRGRTYEQYF
>.|TRBJ1-4|TRBV2
CASSGSFGIATNEKLFF
>TRBD1|TRBJ2-7|TRBV7-9
CASSSQGTGLDEQYF
>TRBD1|TRBJ1-4|TRBV10-2
CASSETTGGSTNEKLFF
>.|TRBJ1-5|TRBV19
CASSIDGTPYQPQHF
>TRBD1|TRBJ2-7|TRBV6-5
CASTLPGTGAYEQYF
>.|TRBJ2-1|TRBV5-1
CASSFGGDNEQFF
>TRBD2|TRBJ2-1|TRBV9
CASTVAGDGNEQFF
>TRBD1|TRBJ2-1|TRBV18
CASSQGTDNEQFF
>.|TRBJ2-1|TRBV5-1
CASSSPSAAEGTGEQFF
>TRBD2|TRBJ2-4|TRBV19
CASSTGTSGSIAKNIQYF
>TRBD1|TRBJ2-3|TRBV5-1
CASSLEGGLTDTQYF
>.|TRBJ1-5|TRBV6-6
CASSYLGAQSNQPQHF
>TRBD1|TRBJ1-3|TRBV19
CASSIKSDRATSGNTIYF
>TRBD1|TRBJ1-1|TRBV29-1
CSVEKDRGTEAFF
>.|TRBJ1-1|TRBV6-6
CASSLTESNTEAFF
>.|TRBJ1-2|TRBV15
CATSRVQGRNYGYTF